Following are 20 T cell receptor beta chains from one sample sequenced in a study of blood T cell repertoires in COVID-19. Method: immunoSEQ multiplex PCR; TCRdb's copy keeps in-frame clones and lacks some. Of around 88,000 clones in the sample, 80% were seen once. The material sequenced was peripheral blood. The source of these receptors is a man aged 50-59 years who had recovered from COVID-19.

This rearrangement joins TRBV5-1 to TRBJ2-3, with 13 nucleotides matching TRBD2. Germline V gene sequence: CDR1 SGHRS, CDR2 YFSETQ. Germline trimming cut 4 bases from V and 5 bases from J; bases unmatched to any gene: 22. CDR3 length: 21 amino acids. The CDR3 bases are TGCGCCAGCAGCAGGGGATCCCTACTAGCGGGAGGGCCAAGGATTGGAGATACGCAGTATTTT. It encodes CASSRGSLLAGGPRIGDTQYF.

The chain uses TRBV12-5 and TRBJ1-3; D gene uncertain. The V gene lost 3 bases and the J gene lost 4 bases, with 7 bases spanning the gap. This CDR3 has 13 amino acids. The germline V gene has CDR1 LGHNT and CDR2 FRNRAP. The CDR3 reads CASGLFQGNTIYF. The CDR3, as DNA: TGTGCTAGTGGTTTATTCCAGGGAAACACCATATATTTT.

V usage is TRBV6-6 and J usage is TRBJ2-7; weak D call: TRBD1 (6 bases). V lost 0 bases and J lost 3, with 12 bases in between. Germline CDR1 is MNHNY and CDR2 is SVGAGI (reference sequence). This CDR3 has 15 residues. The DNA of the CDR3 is TGTGCCAGCAGTTACTCTTCGCCAGGGGTCTACGAGCAGTACTTC. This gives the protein CASSYSSPGVYEQYF.

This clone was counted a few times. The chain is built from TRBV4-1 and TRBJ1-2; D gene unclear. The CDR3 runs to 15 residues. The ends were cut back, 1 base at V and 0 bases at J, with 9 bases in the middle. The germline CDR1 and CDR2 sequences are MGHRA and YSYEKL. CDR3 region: CASSQGRQANYGYTF. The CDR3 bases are TGCGCCAGCAGCCAAGGCCGGCAGGCTAACTATGGCTACACCTTC.

The chain's CDR3 is CASTRGGAINEQFF. The CDR3 coding sequence is TGTGCCAGTACTAGGGGGGGGGCTATCAATGAGCAGTTCTTC. This rearrangement joins TRBV19 to TRBJ2-1; TRBD2 might be the D (7 bases). The V end lost 7 bases, the J end lost 6 bases, and 16 bases lay between the germline ends. The CDR3 extends over 14 amino acids. CDR1 is LNHDA, CDR2 SQIVND, per germline (reference sequence).

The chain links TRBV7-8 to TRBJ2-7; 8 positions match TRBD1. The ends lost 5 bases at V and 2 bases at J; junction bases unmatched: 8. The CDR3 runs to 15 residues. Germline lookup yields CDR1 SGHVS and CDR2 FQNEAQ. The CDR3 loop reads CASSPRQGQTYEQYF. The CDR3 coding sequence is TGTGCCAGCAGCCCCCGACAGGGGCAAACCTACGAGCAGTACTTC.

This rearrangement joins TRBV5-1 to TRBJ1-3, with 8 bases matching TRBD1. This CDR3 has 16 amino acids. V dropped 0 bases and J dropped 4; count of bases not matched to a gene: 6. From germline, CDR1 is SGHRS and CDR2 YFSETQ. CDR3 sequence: CASSLVSGGIGNTIYF. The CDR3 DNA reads TGCGCCAGCAGCTTGGTTTCAGGGGGCATCGGAAACACCATATATTTT.

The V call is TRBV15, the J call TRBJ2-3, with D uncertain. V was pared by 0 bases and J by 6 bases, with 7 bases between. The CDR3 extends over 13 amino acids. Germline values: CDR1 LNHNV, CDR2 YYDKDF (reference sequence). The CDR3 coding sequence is TGTGCCACCAGCAGAGACAGGCTTGATACGCAGTATTTT. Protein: CATSRDRLDTQYF.

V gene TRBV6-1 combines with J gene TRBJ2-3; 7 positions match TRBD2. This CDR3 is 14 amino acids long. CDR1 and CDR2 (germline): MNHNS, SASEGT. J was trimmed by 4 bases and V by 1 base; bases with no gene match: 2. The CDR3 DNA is TGTGCCAGCAGTGAAGTGGCGGGGGCAGATACGCAGTATTTT. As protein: CASSEVAGADTQYF.

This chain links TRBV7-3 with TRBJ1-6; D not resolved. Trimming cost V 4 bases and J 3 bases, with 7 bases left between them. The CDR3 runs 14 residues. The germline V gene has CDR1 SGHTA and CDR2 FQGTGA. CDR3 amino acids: CASSSGGYNSPLHF. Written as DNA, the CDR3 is TGTGCCAGCAGCTCCGGTGGCTATAATTCACCCCTCCACTTT.

CDR3 in amino acids: CATRATGGLAPNQPQHF. CDR3 nucleotide sequence: TGTGCCACCAGAGCCACAGGGGGGCTGGCCCCTAATCAGCCCCAGCATTTT. The chain joins TRBV15 to TRBJ1-5, with TRBD1 matching over 8 bases. After removal of 6 bases from V and 4 bases from J, the junction contained 14 bases not matched to a gene. The CDR3 has 17 amino acids. Germline V CDR1 and CDR2: LNHNV, YYDKDF (reference sequence).

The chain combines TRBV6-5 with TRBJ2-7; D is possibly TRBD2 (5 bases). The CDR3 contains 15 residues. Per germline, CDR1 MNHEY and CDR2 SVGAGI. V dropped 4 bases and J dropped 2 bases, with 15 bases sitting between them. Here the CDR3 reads CASSSLSGFPYEQYF. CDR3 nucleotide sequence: TGTGCCAGCAGTTCCCTCAGCGGTTTCCCCTACGAGCAGTACTTC.

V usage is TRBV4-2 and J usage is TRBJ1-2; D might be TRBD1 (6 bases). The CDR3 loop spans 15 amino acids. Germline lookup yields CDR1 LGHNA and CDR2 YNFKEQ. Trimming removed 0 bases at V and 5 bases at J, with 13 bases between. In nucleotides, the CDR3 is TGTGCCAGCAGCCAAGAAATAAGGGGGGGATATGGCTACACCTTC. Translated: CASSQEIRGGYGYTF.

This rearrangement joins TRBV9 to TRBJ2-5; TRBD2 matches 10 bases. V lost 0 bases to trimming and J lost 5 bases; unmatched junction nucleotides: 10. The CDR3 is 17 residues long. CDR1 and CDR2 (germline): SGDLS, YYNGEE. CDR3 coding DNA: TGTGCCAGCAGCGTAGGGAGTAGCGGGAGGCCCACGGAGACCCAGTACTTC. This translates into CASSVGSSGRPTETQYF.

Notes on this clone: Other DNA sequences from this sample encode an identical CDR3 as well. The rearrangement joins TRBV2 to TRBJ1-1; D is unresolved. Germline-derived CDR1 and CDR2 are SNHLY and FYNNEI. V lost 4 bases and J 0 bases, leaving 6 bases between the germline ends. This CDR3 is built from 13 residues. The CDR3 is CASSGQMNTEAFF. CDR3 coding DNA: TGTGCCAGCAGTGGACAAATGAACACTGAAGCTTTCTTT.

CDR3 region: CASSGRAGNTGELFF. The CDR3 DNA is TGTGCCAGCAGTGGTCGAGCGGGGAACACCGGGGAGCTGTTTTTT. This sequence joins TRBV6-4 and TRBJ2-2, with D tentatively TRBD2 (6 bases). The CDR3 is made up of 15 amino acids. Germline CDR1 is MRHNA and CDR2 is SNTAGT. V shed 4 bases and J shed 1 base, with 10 bases lying between them.

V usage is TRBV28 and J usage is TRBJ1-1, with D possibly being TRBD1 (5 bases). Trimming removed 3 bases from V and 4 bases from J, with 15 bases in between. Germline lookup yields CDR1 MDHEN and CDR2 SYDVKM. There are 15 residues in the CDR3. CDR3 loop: CASSFQGPLGTEAFF. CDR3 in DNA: TGTGCCAGCAGTTTCCAGGGCCCCCTTGGCACTGAAGCTTTCTTT.

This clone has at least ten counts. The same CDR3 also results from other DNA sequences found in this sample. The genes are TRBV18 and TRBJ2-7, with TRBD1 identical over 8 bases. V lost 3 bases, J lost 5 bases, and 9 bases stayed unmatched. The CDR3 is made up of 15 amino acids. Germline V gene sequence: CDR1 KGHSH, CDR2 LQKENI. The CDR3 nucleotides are TGTGCCAGCTCACCCAACGGACAGGGAGGTGACGAGCAGTACTTC. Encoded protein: CASSPNGQGGDEQYF.

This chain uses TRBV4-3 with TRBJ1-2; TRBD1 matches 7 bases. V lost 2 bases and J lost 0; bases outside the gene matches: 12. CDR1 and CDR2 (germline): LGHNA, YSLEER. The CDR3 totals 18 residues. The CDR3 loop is CASSQPAGGTEANYGYTF. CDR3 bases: TGCGCCAGCAGCCAACCTGCGGGAGGGACAGAAGCTAACTATGGCTACACCTTC.

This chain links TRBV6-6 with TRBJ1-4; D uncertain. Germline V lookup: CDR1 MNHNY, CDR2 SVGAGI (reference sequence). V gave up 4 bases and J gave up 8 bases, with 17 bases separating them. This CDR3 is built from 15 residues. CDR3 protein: CASSSRLSGWEKLFF. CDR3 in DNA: TGTGCCAGCAGTTCCCGACTATCGGGGTGGGAAAAACTGTTTTTT.